This TCR beta chain originates from a study of early T cells in non-severe SARS-CoV-2 infection. Study-level background: Chains were not paired, and sequencing was done on bulk RNA from unsorted whole blood.

In the library, individual cDNA molecules carried attached unique molecular identifiers. TCRdb used MiXCR to reprocess the 5' RACE reads, holding one entry per CDR3 protein. The sample yields tens of thousands of distinct CDR3 sequences, roughly 18% seen once. This clonotype was observed at least ten times. Its antigen is currently unknown. Study observations and caveats: VDJdb-based annotation leaned toward anti-spike CD8 responses and missed private and CD4 specificities.

CDR1 DFQATT and CDR2 SNEGSKA come from the germline V gene (reference sequence). V lost 6 bases to trimming and J lost 6 bases; unmatched junction nucleotides: 15. This CDR3 has 15 amino acids. Sequencing was performed on whole blood, taken at baseline. The clonotype comes from an adult who was a healthcare worker with PCR-confirmed SARS-CoV-2 infection or an uninfected control (not recorded which). V is TRBV20-1 and J is TRBJ2-7; the match to TRBD1 covers 9 bases. CDR3 residues: CSAPDRGKTGPEQYF. In DNA, the CDR3 is TGCAGTGCCCCGGACAGGGGAAAGACCGGTCCCGAGCAGTACTTC.